This is a list of T cell receptor beta chains from one sample in a study of cytomegalovirus exposure and HLA in healthy donors. The assay was immunoSEQ multiplex PCR, and TCRdb's table has in-frame clones only and misses some. The sample consists of more than 150,000 clones, about 75% of them appearing once. The sample consisted of PBMCs. The receptor source for this set is a middle-aged woman in good health and CMV-seropositive. The CDR3 runs from the conserved cysteine through the conserved F or W. Each record gives: J gene, D gene, clone size, CDR3 length, V gene, CDR3 DNA, CDR3 protein. A D gene is named only where the DNA matches it firmly. Expanded clones are given a class, and other clones once, few, many or no size at all.

TRBJ2-1 TRBD1 once 12 TRBV29-1 TGCAGCGTGGGGGACAGAATAGTAGAGCAGTTCTTC CSVGDRIVEQFF
TRBJ2-2 . . 16 TRBV27 TGTGCCAGCAGCCCTCGTGGAGGAACGAATACCGGGGAGCTGTTTTTT CASSPRGGTNTGELFF
TRBJ1-5 . . 15 TRBV11-3 TGTGCCAGCAGCTTAGGGGGCAATTGGCATCAGCCCCAGCATTTT CASSLGGNWHQPQHF
TRBJ2-1 TRBD2 once 20 TRBV6-4 TGTGCCAGCAGCAAGATTTTGGCTAGCGGGGGCCTTAGCTCCTACAATGAGCAGTTCTTC CASSKILASGGLSSYNEQFF
TRBJ1-1 TRBD1 . 14 TRBV7-2 TGTGCCAGCAGCTGGACAGGGAGGGACACTGAAGCTTTCTTT CASSWTGRDTEAFF
TRBJ1-2 . . 17 TRBV7-9 TGTGCCAGCAGCTTATCCAGAGGCAGGGGCGCGGACTATGGCTACACCTTC CASSLSRGRGADYGYTF
TRBJ2-7 TRBD2 . 13 TRBV7-2 TGTGCCAGCAGCTCGGGGGGGCCTCTCGAGCAGTACTTC CASSSGGPLEQYF
TRBJ2-7 . . 17 TRBV28 TGTGCCAGCAGTACCGTCGACCGACTGGAGGGCTCCTACGAGCAGTACTTC CASSTVDRLEGSYEQYF
TRBJ2-3 TRBD1 . 15 TRBV5-1 TGCGCCAGCAGCCCGCGGACAGGTCGCACAGATACGCAGTATTTT CASSPRTGRTDTQYF
TRBJ1-3 . . 16 TRBV2 TGTGCCAGCAGTGAAGTCTCAGGGGCTACTGGAAACACCATATATTTT CASSEVSGATGNTIYF
TRBJ2-3 TRBD2 once 17 TRBV28 TGTGCCAGCAGTTTTGACTGGACTAGCGGAAGCACAGATACGCAGTATTTT CASSFDWTSGSTDTQYF
TRBJ2-7 . . 15 TRBV27 TGTGCCAGCAGTCCCAAACCCGTCAGCTCCTACGAGCAGTACTTC CASSPKPVSSYEQYF
TRBJ2-2 . . 13 TRBV7-3 TGTGCCAGCAGCTTAAGGGCTGCCGGGGAGCTGTTTTTT CASSLRAAGELFF
TRBJ2-1 . . 13 TRBV5-4 TGTGCCAGCAAGGAGGGGGCTTACAATGAGCAGTTCTTC CASKEGAYNEQFF
TRBJ2-5 . . 13 TRBV19 TGTGCCAGTCGGAAGTTGGACAAGGAGACCCAGTACTTC CASRKLDKETQYF
TRBJ2-7 . . 12 TRBV19 TGTGCCAGTAGTCCCTCTTCCTACGAGCAGTACTTC CASSPSSYEQYF
TRBJ2-3 TRBD2 . 17 TRBV5-1 TGCGCCAGCAGCTTGGCCGGGGGGGCGCTTAGCACAGATACGCAGTATTTT CASSLAGGALSTDTQYF
TRBJ2-1 TRBD2 . 17 TRBV4-1 TGCGCCAGCAGCCAAGGAAGGGGACTAGCGAGGGCAAATGAGCAGTTCTTC CASSQGRGLARANEQFF
TRBJ2-1 TRBD1 . 14 TRBV9 TGTGCCAGCAGCGTCGAGACAGGGTGGGGTGAGCAGTTCTTC CASSVETGWGEQFF
TRBJ2-3 TRBD1 . 13 TRBV9 TGTGCCAGCAGCCAGCACAGGGGAGATACGCAGTATTTT CASSQHRGDTQYF
TRBJ1-5 TRBD1 . 18 TRBV19 TGTGCCAGTAGTATCCCGGTGAGTAGGGGACAGGGCAATCAGCCCCAGCATTTT CASSIPVSRGQGNQPQHF
TRBJ2-7 TRBD2 . 14 TRBV30 TGTGCCTGGAGGTCTAGCGGGAGTCCCCACGAGCAGTACTTC CAWRSSGSPHEQYF
TRBJ1-2 . . 12 TRBV29-1 TGCAGCGTAGGCAGGCCCTATGTTGGCTACACCTTC CSVGRPYVGYTF
TRBJ2-4 . . 15 TRBV18 TGTGCCAGCTCACCGATGTACGGGTCGGGGGACATTCAGTACTTC CASSPMYGSGDIQYF
TRBJ2-3 TRBD2 . 17 TRBV19 TGTGCCAGTAGTAAAGGGTGGACTAGCGGGAGCACAGATACGCAGTATTTT CASSKGWTSGSTDTQYF
TRBJ2-3 TRBD1 many 14 TRBV6-4 TGTGCCAGCAGTGGGACAGGGGGCACAGATACGCAGTATTTT CASSGTGGTDTQYF
TRBJ2-3 . once 15 TRBV19 TGTGCCAGTAGTATAGTTGGGGGCAACACAGATACGCAGTATTTT CASSIVGGNTDTQYF
TRBJ2-2 . . 15 TRBV11-2 TGTGCCAGCAGCCCCGCTGGGGGCGGGACCGGGGAGCTGTTTTTT CASSPAGGGTGELFF
TRBJ1-1 . . 14 TRBV7-9 TGTGCCAGCAGCTCTGGGTACGCGGACACTGAAGCTTTCTTT CASSSGYADTEAFF
TRBJ2-5 . . 13 TRBV19 TGTGCGACCAGCCGGGACACTCAAGAGACCCAGTACTTC CATSRDTQETQYF
TRBJ2-1 TRBD2 once 16 TRBV4-1 TGCGCCAGCAGCTACAGACTAGCCCACTTAGGGGATGAGCAGTTCTTC CASSYRLAHLGDEQFF
TRBJ1-5 . . 14 TRBV2 TGTGCCAGCAGACGACAGGCAAGCAATCAGCCCCAGCATTTT CASRRQASNQPQHF
TRBJ2-7 . many 14 TRBV6-4 TGTGCCAGCAGTCCAGGGGAAACCTCCTACGAGCAGTACTTC CASSPGETSYEQYF
TRBJ2-1 . . 15 TRBV7-2 TGTGCCAGCAGCTCCCGAGGTTGGGGCGGCAATGAGCAGTTCTTC CASSSRGWGGNEQFF
TRBJ2-1 TRBD2 few 17 TRBV11-1 TGTGCCAGCAGCCATAGTGTGAGCGGGAGAAGGGGCAATGAGCAGTTCTTC CASSHSVSGRRGNEQFF
TRBJ2-1 TRBD2 . 15 TRBV19 TGTGCCAGTAGTATCGGGCTAGCGGGGTTCAATGAGCAGTTCTTC CASSIGLAGFNEQFF